This T cell receptor (beta chain) was sequenced in a study of blood T cell repertoires in COVID-19 (TCRdb year 2020). Regarding the research as a whole: Collaborator samples came from the United States, Italy and Spain and covered acute and convalescent phases of COVID-19. The material from the prospective study consisted of cDNA or gDNA derived from T cells, B-cell-depleted T cells, or PBMCs. Subjects who had been exposed to COVID-19, were actively infected with it, or had recovered from it provided the deeply sampled blood TCRbeta repertoires that made up the dataset. A freely available public database, intended as a resource for researchers studying the immune response to SARS-CoV-2, is where the repertoires were released. The samples were drawn from the first 160 participants of the ongoing ImmuneRACE study and from over a thousand subjects provided by 6 global collaborators. A de-identified subject ID, COVID-19 status, age in years and sex were almost always included in the sample metadata. Where available, HLA class I and class II types were obtained from metadata supplied by the sample provider rather than from assay-based typing.

Measured from the cysteine to the phenylalanine, the CDR3 is 14 residues long. The only DNA kept is the CDR3, 42 bases in frame from the first base. The V end gives up 8 bases and the J end 4 bases, leaving 10 bases in the junction not matched to a gene. CDR1 and CDR2, per the germline V gene, are MDHEN and SYDVKM. The immunoSEQ Assay, a bias-controlled multiplex PCR, was used to amplify TCRbeta CDR3 regions from genomic DNA. The study's processing was this. The number of nucleated cells in each sample was estimated from the amplification of reference gene primers within the assay. To quantify the absolute abundance of each unique TCRbeta CDR3 rearrangement, sequence reads were collapsed and filtered. For each sample, productive Simpson clonality was calculated by taking the square root of Simpson's diversity index across productive rearrangements. The source is immuneACCESS, and TCRdb retained only in-frame sequences with V and J called. Part of the clones is not carried over; for the studies checked, unresolved V genes explain less than half of this, and the remainder is unexplained. Clone size and V and J calls were adopted from that table, with D and trimming inferred from the DNA. The sample data list 250,000 to 350,000 clones, and 90% of these were observed just once. Of the sample, 3.5% to 4.5% is held by the ten largest clones.

What the study reported, not specific to this receptor: How much clinical and demographic metadata was included differed by source and by participant, and the metadata was provided uncurated.

Participants in the prospective study were enrolled through a virtual design, were aged roughly 18 to 100 years, and lived in under 25 United States geographic areas. In the prospective study, participants were assigned to cohorts based on the clinical history participants reported in a screening survey and a study questionnaire. In the prospective study, mobile phlebotomists collected whole blood, serum and a nasopharyngeal or oropharyngeal swab from each participant. Participants in the prospective study had the option to provide additional blood draws and questionnaires over a roughly 2-month period. Blood samples from the prospective study were shipped frozen or at room temperature prior to DNA extraction. With respect to this clone: No antigen is known for it. No much larger clone is present one base from it, and per-base qualities are unavailable.

The rearranged chain carries TRBV28 and TRBJ2-7, and TRBD1 matches 8 of the central bases. Sequenced material: PBMCs or T cells enriched from blood (not recorded which). The TCR sequence derives from a woman between 18 and 29 years old with acute COVID-19. In nucleotides, the sequence is TGTGCCAGCTTTACCGGGACAGGAAGATACGAGCAGTACTTC. It is translated as CASFTGTGRYEQYF.